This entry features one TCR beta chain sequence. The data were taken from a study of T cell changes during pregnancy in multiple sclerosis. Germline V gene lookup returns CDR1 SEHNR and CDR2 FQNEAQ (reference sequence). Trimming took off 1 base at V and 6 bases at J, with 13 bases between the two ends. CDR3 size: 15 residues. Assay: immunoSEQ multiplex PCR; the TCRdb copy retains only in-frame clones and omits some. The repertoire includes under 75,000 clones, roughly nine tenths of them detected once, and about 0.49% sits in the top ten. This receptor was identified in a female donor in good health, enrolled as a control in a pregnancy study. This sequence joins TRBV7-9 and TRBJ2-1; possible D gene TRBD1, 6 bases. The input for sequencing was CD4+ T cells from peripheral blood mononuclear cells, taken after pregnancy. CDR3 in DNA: TGTGCCAGCAGCTTAGAGGCTAGGGGGAGCAATGAGCAGTTCTTC. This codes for CASSLEARGSNEQFF. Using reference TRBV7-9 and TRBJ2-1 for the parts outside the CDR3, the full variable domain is DTGVSQNPRHKITKRGQNVTFRCDPISEHNRLYWYRQTLGQGPEFLTYFQNEAQLEKSRLLSDRFSAERPKGSFSTLEIQRTEQGDSAMYLCASSLEARGSNEQFFGPGTRLTVL.